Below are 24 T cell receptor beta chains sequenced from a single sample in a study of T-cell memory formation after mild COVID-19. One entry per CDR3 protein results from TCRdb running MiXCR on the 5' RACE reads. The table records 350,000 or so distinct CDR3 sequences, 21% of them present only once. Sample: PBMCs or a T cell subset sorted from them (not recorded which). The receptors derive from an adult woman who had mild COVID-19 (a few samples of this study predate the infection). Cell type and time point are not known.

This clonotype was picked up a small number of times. The CDR3 nucleotides are TGCAGTGCTAACAGGGGGCTGGATGAAAAACTGTTTTTT. Protein sequence: CSANRGLDEKLFF. This sequence joins TRBV20-1 and TRBJ1-4; 9 positions match TRBD1. V lost 4 bases and J lost 6; bases outside the gene matches: 3. Germline-derived CDR1 and CDR2 are DFQATT and SNEGSKA (reference sequence). This CDR3 spans 13 amino acids.

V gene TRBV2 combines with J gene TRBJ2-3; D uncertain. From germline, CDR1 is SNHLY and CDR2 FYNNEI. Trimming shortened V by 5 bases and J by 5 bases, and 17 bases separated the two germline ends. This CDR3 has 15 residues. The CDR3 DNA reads TGTGCCAGCAGTATCCAGGCTAAGACACAAGATACGCAGTATTTT. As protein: CASSIQAKTQDTQYF.

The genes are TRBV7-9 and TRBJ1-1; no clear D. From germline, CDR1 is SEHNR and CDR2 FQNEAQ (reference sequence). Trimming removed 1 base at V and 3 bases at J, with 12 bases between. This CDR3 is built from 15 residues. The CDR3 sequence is CASSLVLGRDTEAFF. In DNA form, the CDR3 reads TGTGCCAGCAGCTTAGTTCTGGGCCGGGACACTGAAGCTTTCTTT.

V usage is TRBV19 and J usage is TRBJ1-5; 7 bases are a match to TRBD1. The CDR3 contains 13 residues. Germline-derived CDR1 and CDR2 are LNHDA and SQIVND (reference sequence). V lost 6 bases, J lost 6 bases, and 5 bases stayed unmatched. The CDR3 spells CASSVTGAQPQHF. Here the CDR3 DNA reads TGTGCCAGTAGCGTAACAGGGGCTCAGCCCCAGCATTTT. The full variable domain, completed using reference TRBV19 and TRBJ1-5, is DGGITQSPKYLFRKEGQNVTLSCEQNLNHDAMYWYRQDPGQGLRLIYYSQIVNDFQKGDIAEGYSVSREKKESFPLTVTSAQKNPTAFYLCASSVTGAQPQHFGDGTRLSIL.

Here the CDR3 DNA reads TGTGCCAGCAGTTGGCAGGGCGGTCAGAGAGATACGCAGTATTTT. Amino acid sequence: CASSWQGGQRDTQYF. This rearrangement joins TRBV27 to TRBJ2-3; possibly TRBD1 for D (5 bases). From germline, CDR1 is MNHEY and CDR2 SMNVEV (reference sequence). The CDR3 is made up of 15 amino acids. Trimming stripped 4 bases from V and 5 bases from J, with 16 bases between.

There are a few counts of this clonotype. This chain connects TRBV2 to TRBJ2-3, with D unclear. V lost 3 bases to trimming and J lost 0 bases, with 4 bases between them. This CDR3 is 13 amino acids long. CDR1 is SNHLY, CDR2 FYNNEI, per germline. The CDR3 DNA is TGTGCCAGCAGTGACATTAGCACAGATACGCAGTATTTT. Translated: CASSDISTDTQYF.

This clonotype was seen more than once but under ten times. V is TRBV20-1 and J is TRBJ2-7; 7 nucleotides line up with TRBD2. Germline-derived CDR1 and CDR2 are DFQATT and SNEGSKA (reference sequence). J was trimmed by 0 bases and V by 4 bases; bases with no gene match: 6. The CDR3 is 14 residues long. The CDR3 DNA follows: TGCAGTGCTATGCGAGCGGGAAGCTCCTACGAGCAGTACTTC. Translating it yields CSAMRAGSSYEQYF.

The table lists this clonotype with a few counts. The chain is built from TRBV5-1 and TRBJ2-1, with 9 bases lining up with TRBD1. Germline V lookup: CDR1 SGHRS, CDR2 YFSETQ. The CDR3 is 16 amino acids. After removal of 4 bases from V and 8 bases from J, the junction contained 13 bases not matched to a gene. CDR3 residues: CASSRGVGQGDYEQFF. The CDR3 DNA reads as TGCGCCAGCAGCCGCGGCGTGGGACAGGGTGACTATGAGCAGTTCTTC.

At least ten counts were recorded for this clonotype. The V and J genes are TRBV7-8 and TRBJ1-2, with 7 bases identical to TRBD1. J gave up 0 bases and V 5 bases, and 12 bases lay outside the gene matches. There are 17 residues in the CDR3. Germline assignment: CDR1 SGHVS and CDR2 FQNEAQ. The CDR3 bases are TGTGCCAGCAGCCCAGACAGGGATTCCAAGGCTAACTATGGCTACACCTTC. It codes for CASSPDRDSKANYGYTF.

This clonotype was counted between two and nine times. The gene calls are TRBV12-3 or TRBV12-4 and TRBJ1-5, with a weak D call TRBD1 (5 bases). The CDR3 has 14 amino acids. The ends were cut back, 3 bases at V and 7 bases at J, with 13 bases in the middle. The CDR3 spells CASSFRRVGQPQHF. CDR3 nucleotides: TGTGCCAGCAGTTTCCGCAGGGTTGGGCAGCCCCAGCATTTT.

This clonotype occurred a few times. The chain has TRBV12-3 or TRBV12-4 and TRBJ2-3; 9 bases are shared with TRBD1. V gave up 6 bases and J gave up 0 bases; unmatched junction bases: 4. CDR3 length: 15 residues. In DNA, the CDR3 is TGTGCCAGCAGACTGGGACAGGGAAGCACAGATACGCAGTATTTT. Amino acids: CASRLGQGSTDTQYF.

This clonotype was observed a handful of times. CDR3 nucleotide sequence: TGCGCCAGCAGCCAAGAACTCACGGCTTACGAGCAGTACTTC. This sequence encodes CASSQELTAYEQYF. The chain uses TRBV4-3 and TRBJ2-7; no clear D. V was trimmed by 0 bases and J by 4 bases, leaving 10 bases between them. CDR3 length: 14 residues. Germline lookup yields CDR1 LGHNA and CDR2 YSLEER.

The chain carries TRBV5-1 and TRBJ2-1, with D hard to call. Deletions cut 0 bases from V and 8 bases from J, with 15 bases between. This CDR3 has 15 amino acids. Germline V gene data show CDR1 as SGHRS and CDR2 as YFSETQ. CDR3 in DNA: TGCGCCAGCAGCTTGGTAAGGCCCTCGGCGGATGAGCAGTTCTTC. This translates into CASSLVRPSADEQFF.

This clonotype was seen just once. The chain's CDR3 is CASSRGSHRGGGYTF. As DNA, the CDR3 is TGTGCCAGCAGTCGGGGATCACACAGGGGGGGCGGCTACACCTTC. This chain joins TRBV12-3 or TRBV12-4 and TRBJ1-2; 8 positions match TRBD1. The CDR3 runs to 15 residues. J was trimmed by 8 bases and V by 5 bases; bases with no gene match: 13.

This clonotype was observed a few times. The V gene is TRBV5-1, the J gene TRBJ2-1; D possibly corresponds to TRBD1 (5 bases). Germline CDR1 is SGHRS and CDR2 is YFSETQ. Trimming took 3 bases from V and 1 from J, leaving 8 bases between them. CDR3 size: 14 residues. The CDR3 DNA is TGCGCCAGCAGCTCGACAGTATCCTACAATGAGCAGTTCTTC. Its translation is CASSSTVSYNEQFF.

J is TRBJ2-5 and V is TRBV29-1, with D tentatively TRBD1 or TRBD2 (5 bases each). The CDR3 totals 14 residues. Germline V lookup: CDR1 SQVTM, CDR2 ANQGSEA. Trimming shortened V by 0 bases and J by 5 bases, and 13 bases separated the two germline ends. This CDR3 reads CSVEDEGMVETQYF. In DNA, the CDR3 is TGCAGCGTTGAAGATGAGGGGATGGTGGAGACCCAGTACTTC.

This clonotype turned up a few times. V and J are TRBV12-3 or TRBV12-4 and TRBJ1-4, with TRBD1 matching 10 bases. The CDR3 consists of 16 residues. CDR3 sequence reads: CASRGTGVIFGEKLFF. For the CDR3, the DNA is TGTGCAAGCCGGGGGACAGGGGTAATTTTCGGTGAAAAACTGTTTTTT.

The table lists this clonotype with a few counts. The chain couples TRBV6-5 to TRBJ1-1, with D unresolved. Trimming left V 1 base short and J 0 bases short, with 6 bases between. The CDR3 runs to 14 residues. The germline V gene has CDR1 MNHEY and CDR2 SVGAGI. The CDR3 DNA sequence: TGTGCCAGCAGTTACTACGATATGAACACTGAAGCTTTCTTT. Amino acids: CASSYYDMNTEAFF.

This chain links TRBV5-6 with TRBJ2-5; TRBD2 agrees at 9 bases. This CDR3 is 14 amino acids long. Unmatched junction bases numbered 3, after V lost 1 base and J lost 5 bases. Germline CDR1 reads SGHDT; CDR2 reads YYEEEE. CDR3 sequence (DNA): TGTGCCAGCAGCTTGACTAGCGGGTTTGAGACCCAGTACTTC. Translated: CASSLTSGFETQYF.

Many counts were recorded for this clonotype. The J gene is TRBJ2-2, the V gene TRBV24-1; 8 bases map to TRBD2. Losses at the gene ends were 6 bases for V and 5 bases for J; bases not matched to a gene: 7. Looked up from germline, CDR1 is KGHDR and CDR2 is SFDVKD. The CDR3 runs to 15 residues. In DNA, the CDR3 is TGTGCCACCAGTCGGGAGGGCCTTTATACCGGGGAGCTGTTTTTT. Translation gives CATSREGLYTGELFF.

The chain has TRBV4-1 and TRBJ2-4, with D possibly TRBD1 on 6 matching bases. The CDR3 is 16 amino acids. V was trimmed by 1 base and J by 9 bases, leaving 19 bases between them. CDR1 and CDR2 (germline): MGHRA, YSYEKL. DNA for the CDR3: TGCGCCAGCAGCCAAGTCATAGGACTCCGAGGGGGCATTCAGTACTTC. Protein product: CASSQVIGLRGGIQYF.

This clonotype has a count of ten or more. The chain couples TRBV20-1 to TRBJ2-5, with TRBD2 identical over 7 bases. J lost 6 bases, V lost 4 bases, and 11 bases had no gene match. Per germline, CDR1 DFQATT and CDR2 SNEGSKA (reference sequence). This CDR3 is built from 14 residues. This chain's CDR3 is CSATDLAVMKTQYF. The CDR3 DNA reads TGCAGTGCTACCGATCTAGCGGTCATGAAGACCCAGTACTTC.

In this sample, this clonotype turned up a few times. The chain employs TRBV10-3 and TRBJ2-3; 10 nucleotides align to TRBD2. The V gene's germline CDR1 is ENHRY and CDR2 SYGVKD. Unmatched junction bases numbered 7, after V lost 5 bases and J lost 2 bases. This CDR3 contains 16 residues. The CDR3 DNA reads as TGTGCCATCAGTCGAGTACTAGCGGGATCCACAGATACGCAGTATTTT. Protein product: CAISRVLAGSTDTQYF.

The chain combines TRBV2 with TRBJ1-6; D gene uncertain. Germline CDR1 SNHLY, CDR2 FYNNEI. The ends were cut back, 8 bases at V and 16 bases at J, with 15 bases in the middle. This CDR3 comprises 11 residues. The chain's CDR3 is CASASTASLHF. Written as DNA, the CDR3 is TGTGCCAGCGCTTCGACCGCTTCGCTCCACTTT.